Sequencing of this TCR beta chain was carried out in a study of T cells in Graves' hyperthyroidism and ophthalmopathy. Study results and limitations: Among thyroid clonotypes expanded above 0.001, most also appeared in blood. The model anticipated ophthalmopathy a median approximately 6.7 months pre-onset.

Using RNA transcripts as the source, TCR beta CDR3 regions were amplified. An initial round of RT-PCR targeting the TCR CDR3 relied on the HTBI primer set. From the multiplex PCR reads, TCRdb called clonotypes with MiXCR, one entry per CDR3 protein. The table shows fewer than 200,000 distinct CDR3 sequences, with approximately 9% occurring only once. The CDR3 has 13 residues. The V segment lost 5 bases and the J segment 3 bases; nucleotides outside the gene matches: 6. CDR1 is DFQATT, CDR2 SNEGSKA, per germline (reference sequence). This clonotype occurred many times. What it binds is unknown. The chain joins TRBV20-1 to TRBJ1-2, with TRBD1 matching 7 bases. The source is a woman younger than 30 with Graves' hyperthyroidism that later progressed to Graves' ophthalmopathy. The sample consisted of blood. CDR3 region: CSALNDRDYGYTF. CDR3 nucleotides: TGCAGTGCTCTTAACGACAGGGACTATGGCTACACCTTC.